This T cell receptor (beta chain) was profiled in a study of CD8 T cells in ankylosing spondylitis (dated by TCRdb to the late 2010s). General notes on the study: T cell receptor beta repertoires were profiled in healthy donors and ankylosing spondylitis patients so that disease-linked TCR variants could be found. In total, the full study cohort was made up of roughly 110 healthy donors and roughly 27 ankylosing spondylitis patients. Peripheral blood samples were taken, and synovial fluid was additionally collected from ankylosing spondylitis patients. The paper as a whole reports these results and caveats: The disease-linked clones were reported as significantly enriched in matched synovial fluid samples from ankylosing spondylitis patients. A TCR beta motif of eight highly homologous amino acid variants appeared characteristic of blood from ankylosing spondylitis patients. Some motif variants were previously reported in synovial fluid and blood of reactive arthritis patients, suggesting common disease-initiation mechanisms. The disease-linked clones had a CD8+ phenotype and were found at relatively low frequencies in peripheral blood.

Reading the germline V gene gives CDR1 ENHRY and CDR2 SYGVKD. From its cysteine to its phenylalanine, the CDR3 spans 15 amino acids. The retained sequence is limited to the CDR3, 45 bases, with the frame set at the first base. V loses 5 bases at its end and J loses 7 bases; junction bases beyond the gene matches: 7. TCRdb shows the sequencer as Illumina HiSeq 2500. Quantitative 5'-RACE with molecular barcodes was used to prepare TCR beta libraries. The published analysis was carried out like this. Disease-linked TCR variants were identified with a new computational method built on a probabilistic model of VDJ rearrangement. TCRdb took the public reads, trimmed them with fastp at Q25, ran MiXCR for clone calling and kept in-frame beta chains. When rows share a CDR3 protein, they turn into one entry using the most common DNA and genes. Clone size and V and J calls follow TCRdb, not the original study. Within this sample are fewer than 250,000 distinct CDR3 sequences, with 10% to 13% of them counted one time only. The biggest ten clones account for under 25% of the sample.

There are many counts of this clonotype. The antigen it recognizes is unknown. The sample holds no much larger clone one base away, and base qualities are not on file. The V and J genes are TRBV10-3 and TRBJ2-2, and 10 bases in between align with TRBD1. The receptor was isolated from a male donor with ankylosing spondylitis or in good health (not recorded which). The specimen was blood, either unsorted or a sorted T cell fraction (not recorded which). The CDR3 region reads CAISPGTGEVGELFF. At the DNA level, the sequence is TGTGCCATCAGTCCCGGGACAGGGGAAGTCGGGGAGCTGTTTTTT.